A single sample gave rise to the 16 T cell receptor beta chains below, sequenced in a study of T cell clonotyping in hematopoietic cell transplantation. TCRdb's copy holds only in-frame clones and misses some; the assay was immunoSEQ multiplex PCR. Of about 9,400 clones listed, almost 80% are singletons. Sequencing used PBMCs, obtained 180 days after allogeneic stem cell transplant. The receptors were gathered from a male patient aged 35-50 years who had an allogeneic stem cell transplant from a related donor, so the T cells may come from the graft donor. Some clones in this sample may be carry-over from other donors' samples.

V gene TRBV4-1 combines with J gene TRBJ1-2; D unclear. This CDR3 is 20 amino acids long. Germline CDR1 reads MGHRA; CDR2 reads YSYEKL. V dropped 0 bases and J dropped 0 bases, with 23 bases sitting between them. CDR3 in amino acids: CASSQDSRGVRVGANYGYTF. As DNA, the CDR3 is TGCGCCAGCAGCCAAGACAGCCGAGGTGTACGGGTAGGAGCTAACTATGGCTACACCTTC.

The chain carries TRBV28 and TRBJ1-2; the D gene is possibly TRBD1 (5 bases). CDR3 length: 15 residues. Germline loops: CDR1 MDHEN, CDR2 SYDVKM. With 2 bases removed from V and 4 bases from J, the gap between germline ends came to 14 bases. For the CDR3, the DNA is TGTGCCAGCAGTTTAGGGACGTTTTCTTTCTATGGCTACACCTTC. Translating gives CASSLGTFSFYGYTF.

The rearrangement joins TRBV30 to TRBJ1-1; TRBD1 is a possible D gene (6 bases). The CDR3 is 12 residues long. The germline V and J ends were trimmed by 3 bases and 7 bases, with 12 bases remaining between them. Per germline, CDR1 GTSNPN and CDR2 SVGIG (reference sequence). CDR3 residues: CAWRVDSLEAFF. As DNA, the CDR3 is TGTGCCTGGAGAGTGGACAGCCTTGAAGCTTTCTTT.

The chain recombines TRBV6-5 with TRBJ2-7, with a tentative D call TRBD1 (5 bases). V lost 2 bases and J lost 2, with 7 bases in between. CDR1 is MNHEY, CDR2 SVGAGI, per germline. The length of the CDR3 is 13 residues. The CDR3 is CASSYTGTYEQYF. In DNA form, the CDR3 reads TGTGCCAGCAGTTACACAGGTACCTACGAGCAGTACTTC.

The V gene is TRBV19, the J gene TRBJ1-3; possible D gene TRBD1, 6 bases. Trimming took off 7 bases at V and 3 bases at J, with 13 bases between the two ends. CDR3 size: 14 residues. CDR1 is LNHDA, CDR2 SQIVND, per germline (reference sequence). The CDR3 is CASNRGQLGNTIYF. CDR3 DNA sequence: TGTGCCAGTAACCGCGGACAGCTTGGAAACACCATATATTTT. Full variable domain (remainder filled in from reference TRBV19 and TRBJ1-3): DGGITQSPKYLFRKEGQNVTLSCEQNLNHDAMYWYRQDPGQGLRLIYYSQIVNDFQKGDIAEGYSVSREKKESFPLTVTSAQKNPTAFYLCASNRGQLGNTIYFGEGSWLTVV.

This chain connects TRBV27 to TRBJ1-1; 8 bases are shared with TRBD1. Trimming cost V 7 bases and J 4 bases; bases outside gene matches: 5. The CDR3 is 13 residues long. CDR1 MNHEY and CDR2 SMNVEV come from the germline V gene (reference sequence). The CDR3, as DNA: TGTGCCAGCACCAGGGGGACAGGCACTGAAGCTTTCTTT. Residues: CASTRGTGTEAFF.

The rearrangement uses TRBV6-5 and TRBJ1-1; D is ambiguous. Germline V gene sequence: CDR1 MNHEY, CDR2 SVGAGI. The CDR3 totals 14 residues. V was pared by 5 bases and J by 4 bases, with 14 bases between. The DNA of the CDR3 is TGTGCCAGCAGTATTACAACCTGGGGCACTGAAGCTTTCTTT. The encoded protein is CASSITTWGTEAFF.

V gene TRBV25-1 combines with J gene TRBJ2-6, with TRBD2 identical over 7 bases. This CDR3 is 17 amino acids long. With 2 bases clipped from V and 3 bases from J, the junction kept 7 bases outside the gene matches. The germline V gene has CDR1 MGHDK and CDR2 SYGVNS. The CDR3 is CASSEGGERFGANVLTF. Here the CDR3 DNA reads TGTGCCAGCAGTGAAGGGGGGGAAAGGTTTGGGGCCAACGTCCTGACTTTC.

This chain joins TRBV29-1 and TRBJ1-2; TRBD1 matches 8 bases. V shed 4 bases and J 5 bases; nucleotides not matched to a gene: 9. The CDR3 contains 14 residues. Germline CDR1 is SQVTM and CDR2 is ANQGSEA. DNA of the CDR3: TGCAGCGTTGGCGTAGGGACAGGAGCATATGGCTACACCTTC. Its translation is CSVGVGTGAYGYTF.

The chain has TRBV11-2 and TRBJ1-4; possibly TRBD1 for D (5 bases). In germline, CDR1 is SGHAT, CDR2 FQNNGV. Trimming removed 5 bases at V and 7 bases at J, with 14 bases between. The CDR3 extends over 14 amino acids. CDR3 amino acids: CASSPGSESEKLFF. The CDR3 DNA reads as TGTGCCAGCAGCCCAGGGTCTGAAAGTGAAAAACTGTTTTTT.

The chain links TRBV27 to TRBJ1-1; possible D gene TRBD1, 6 bases. CDR1 is MNHEY and CDR2 is SMNVEV in the germline V gene (reference sequence). V gave up 2 bases and J gave up 5 bases, with 15 bases separating them. The CDR3 contains 15 residues. CDR3 residues: CASSLTGGRWTEAFF. CDR3 nucleotides: TGTGCCAGCAGTTTAACTGGGGGGCGATGGACTGAAGCTTTCTTT.

The V call is TRBV7-2, the J call TRBJ2-2; D is perhaps TRBD1 (5 bases). Germline CDR1 is SGHTA and CDR2 is FQGNSA. This CDR3 is built from 17 residues. Trimming took 1 base from V and 4 from J, leaving 16 bases between them. As DNA, the CDR3 is TGTGCCAGCAGCTTAGAGCCGGCAGGGTTCGGCACCGGGGAGCTGTTTTTT. The encoded protein is CASSLEPAGFGTGELFF.

The chain's CDR3 is CSVVLVLNEQFF. The CDR3 DNA reads TGCAGCGTTGTTCTGGTGCTGAATGAGCAGTTCTTC. J is TRBJ2-1 and V is TRBV29-1; D gene uncertain. V was pared by 4 bases and J by 7 bases, with 11 bases between. Germline CDR1 reads SQVTM; CDR2 reads ANQGSEA. The CDR3 contains 12 residues.

This clone was recorded once. The chain is built from TRBV16 and TRBJ2-7, with D unclear. Germline V CDR1 and CDR2: KGHSY, FQNENV. CDR3 length equals 13 residues. V was clipped by 1 base and J by 2 bases, with 6 bases between them. CDR3 sequence reads: CASSQYVAYEQYF. CDR3 in DNA: TGTGCCAGCAGCCAATACGTTGCCTACGAGCAGTACTTC.

This clone has just a few counts. The genes are TRBV6-5 and TRBJ1-2, with D unclear. The CDR3 spans 14 residues. The germline V and J ends were trimmed by 5 bases and 4 bases, with 14 bases remaining between them. Per the germline V gene, CDR1 is MNHEY and CDR2 is SVGAGI. This chain's CDR3 is CASSRAVRTYGYTF. The CDR3 bases are TGTGCCAGCAGTCGGGCTGTCCGGACCTATGGCTACACCTTC.

The chain couples TRBV14 to TRBJ1-6; TRBD1 is a possible D gene (5 bases). Between the trimmed V and J ends, which lost 1 base and 9 bases, there was a span of 22 bases. The CDR3 extends over 18 amino acids. Germline loops: CDR1 SGHDN, CDR2 FVKESK. Here the CDR3 reads CASSQVSRGISWTSPLHF. In nucleotides, the CDR3 is TGTGCCAGCAGCCAAGTATCCCGGGGGATTAGTTGGACTTCACCCCTCCACTTT.